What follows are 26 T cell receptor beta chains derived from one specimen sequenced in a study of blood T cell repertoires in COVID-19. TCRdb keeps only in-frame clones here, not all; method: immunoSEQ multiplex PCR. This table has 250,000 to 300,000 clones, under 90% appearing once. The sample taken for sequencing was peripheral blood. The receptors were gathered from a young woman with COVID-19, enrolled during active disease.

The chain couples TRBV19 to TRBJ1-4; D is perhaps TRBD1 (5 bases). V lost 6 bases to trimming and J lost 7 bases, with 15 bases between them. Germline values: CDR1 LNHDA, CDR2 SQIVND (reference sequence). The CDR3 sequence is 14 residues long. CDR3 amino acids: CASSVATGGEKLFF. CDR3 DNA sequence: TGTGCCAGTAGCGTGGCGACCGGGGGTGAAAAACTGTTTTTT.

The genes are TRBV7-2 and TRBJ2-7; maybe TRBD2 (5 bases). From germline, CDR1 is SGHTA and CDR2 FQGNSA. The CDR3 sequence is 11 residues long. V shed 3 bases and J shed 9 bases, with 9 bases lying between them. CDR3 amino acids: CASSFLGVQYF. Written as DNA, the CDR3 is TGTGCCAGCAGCTTTTTGGGAGTGCAGTACTTC.

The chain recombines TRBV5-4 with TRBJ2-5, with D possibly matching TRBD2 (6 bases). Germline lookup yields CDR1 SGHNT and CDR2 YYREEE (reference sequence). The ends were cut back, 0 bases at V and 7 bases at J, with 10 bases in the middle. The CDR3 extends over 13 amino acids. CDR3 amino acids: CASSLGTGGTQYF. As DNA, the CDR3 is TGTGCCAGCAGCTTGGGAACCGGGGGGACCCAGTACTTC.

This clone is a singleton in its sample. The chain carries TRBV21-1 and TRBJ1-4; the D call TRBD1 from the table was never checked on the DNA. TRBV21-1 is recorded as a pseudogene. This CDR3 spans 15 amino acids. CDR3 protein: CASSKQGTTNEKLFF. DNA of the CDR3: TGTGCCAGCAGCAAGCAGGGTACAACTAATGAAAAACTGTTTTTT.

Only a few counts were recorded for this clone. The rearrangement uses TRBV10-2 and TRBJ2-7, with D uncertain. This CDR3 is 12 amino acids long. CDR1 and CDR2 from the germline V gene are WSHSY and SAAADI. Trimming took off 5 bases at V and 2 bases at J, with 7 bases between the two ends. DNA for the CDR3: TGCGCCAGCAGTTTCTTAGCCTACGAGCAGTACTTC. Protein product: CASSFLAYEQYF.

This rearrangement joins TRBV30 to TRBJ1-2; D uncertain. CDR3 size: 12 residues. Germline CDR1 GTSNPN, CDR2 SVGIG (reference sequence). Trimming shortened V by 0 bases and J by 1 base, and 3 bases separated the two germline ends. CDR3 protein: CAWSVLNYGYTF. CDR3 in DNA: TGTGCCTGGAGTGTACTTAACTATGGCTACACCTTC.

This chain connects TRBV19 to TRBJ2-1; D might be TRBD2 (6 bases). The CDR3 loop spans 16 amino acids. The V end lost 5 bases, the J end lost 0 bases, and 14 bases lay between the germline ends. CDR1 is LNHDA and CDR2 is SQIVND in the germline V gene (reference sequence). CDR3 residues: CASSLRGLSSYNEQFF. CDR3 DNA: TGTGCCAGTAGTCTCCGGGGGTTAAGCTCCTACAATGAGCAGTTCTTC.

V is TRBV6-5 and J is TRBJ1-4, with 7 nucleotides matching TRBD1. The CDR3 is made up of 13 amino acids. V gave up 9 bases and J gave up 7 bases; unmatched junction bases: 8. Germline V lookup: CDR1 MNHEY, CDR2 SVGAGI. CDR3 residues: CARATGWAEKLFF. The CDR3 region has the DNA TGTGCCAGGGCGACAGGGTGGGCTGAAAAACTGTTTTTT.

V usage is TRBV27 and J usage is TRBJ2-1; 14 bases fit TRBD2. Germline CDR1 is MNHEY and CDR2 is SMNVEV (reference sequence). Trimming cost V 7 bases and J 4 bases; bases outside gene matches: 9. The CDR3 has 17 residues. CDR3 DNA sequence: TGTGCCAGCACTGACCCGGGACTAGCGGGGGTTTACAATGAGCAGTTCTTC. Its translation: CASTDPGLAGVYNEQFF.

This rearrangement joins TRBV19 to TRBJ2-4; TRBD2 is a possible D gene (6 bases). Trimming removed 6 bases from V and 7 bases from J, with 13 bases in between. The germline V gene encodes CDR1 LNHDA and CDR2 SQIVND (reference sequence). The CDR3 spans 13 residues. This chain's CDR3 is CASSGTSLNIQYF. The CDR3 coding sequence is TGTGCCAGTAGCGGGACTTCCCTGAACATTCAGTACTTC.

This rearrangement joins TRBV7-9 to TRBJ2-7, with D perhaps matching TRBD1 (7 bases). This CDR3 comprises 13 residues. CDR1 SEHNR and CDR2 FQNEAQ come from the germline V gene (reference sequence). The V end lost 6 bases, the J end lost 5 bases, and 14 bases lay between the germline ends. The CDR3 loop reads CASRRRGPDEQYF. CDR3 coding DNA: TGTGCCAGCAGGAGGAGGGGGCCAGACGAGCAGTACTTC.

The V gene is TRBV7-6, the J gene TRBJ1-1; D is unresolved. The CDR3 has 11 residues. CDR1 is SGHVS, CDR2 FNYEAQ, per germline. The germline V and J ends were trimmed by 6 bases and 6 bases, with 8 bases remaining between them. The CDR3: CASSSGPEAFF. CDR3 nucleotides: TGTGCCAGCAGTAGCGGGCCTGAAGCTTTCTTT.

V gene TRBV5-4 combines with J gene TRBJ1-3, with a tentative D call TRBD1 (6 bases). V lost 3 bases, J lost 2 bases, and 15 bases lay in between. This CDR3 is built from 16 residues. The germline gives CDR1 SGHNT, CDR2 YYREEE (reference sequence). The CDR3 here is CASSSRGQGAGNTIYF. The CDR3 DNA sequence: TGTGCCAGCAGCTCCCGGGGACAAGGGGCTGGAAACACCATATATTTT. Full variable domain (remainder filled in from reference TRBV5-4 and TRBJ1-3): ETGVTQSPTHLIKTRGQQVTLRCSSQSGHNTVSWYQQALGQGPQFIFQYYREEENGRGNFPPRFSGLQFPNYSSELNVNALELDDSALYLCASSSRGQGAGNTIYFGEGSWLTVV.

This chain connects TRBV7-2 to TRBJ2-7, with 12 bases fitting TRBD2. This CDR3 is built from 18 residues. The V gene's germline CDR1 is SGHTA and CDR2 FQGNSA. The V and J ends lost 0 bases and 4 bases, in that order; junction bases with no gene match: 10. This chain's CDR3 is CASSLASLAGGAGYEQYF. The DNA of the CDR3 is TGTGCCAGCAGCTTAGCCTCCCTAGCGGGGGGGGCCGGGTACGAGCAGTACTTC.

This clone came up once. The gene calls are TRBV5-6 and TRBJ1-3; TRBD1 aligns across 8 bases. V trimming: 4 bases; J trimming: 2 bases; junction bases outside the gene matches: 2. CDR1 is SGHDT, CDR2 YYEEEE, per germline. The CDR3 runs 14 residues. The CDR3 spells CASSPGGAGNTIYF. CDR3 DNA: TGTGCCAGCAGCCCAGGGGGCGCTGGAAACACCATATATTTT.

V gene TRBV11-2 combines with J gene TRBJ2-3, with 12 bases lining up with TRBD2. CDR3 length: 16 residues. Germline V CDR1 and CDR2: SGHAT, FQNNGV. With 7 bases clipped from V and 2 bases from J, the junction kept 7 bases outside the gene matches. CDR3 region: CASTPGLAGTTDTQYF. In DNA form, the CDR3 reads TGTGCCAGCACCCCAGGACTAGCGGGGACCACAGATACGCAGTATTTT.

CDR3 in amino acids: CASSFFGGTGTEAFF. The CDR3 coding sequence is TGTGCCAGCAGCTTCTTTGGCGGTACTGGCACTGAAGCTTTCTTT. The genes are TRBV5-4 and TRBJ1-1; D gene ambiguous. V was trimmed by 2 bases and J by 4 bases, leaving 15 bases between them. Germline assignment: CDR1 SGHNT and CDR2 YYREEE (reference sequence). The CDR3 is 15 amino acids.

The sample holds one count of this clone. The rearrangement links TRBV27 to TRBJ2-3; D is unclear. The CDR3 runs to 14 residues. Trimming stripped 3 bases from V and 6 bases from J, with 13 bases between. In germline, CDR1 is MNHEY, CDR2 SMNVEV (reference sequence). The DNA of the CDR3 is TGTGCCAGCAGTTTCTTGTCTACCGGGGATACGCAGTATTTT. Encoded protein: CASSFLSTGDTQYF.

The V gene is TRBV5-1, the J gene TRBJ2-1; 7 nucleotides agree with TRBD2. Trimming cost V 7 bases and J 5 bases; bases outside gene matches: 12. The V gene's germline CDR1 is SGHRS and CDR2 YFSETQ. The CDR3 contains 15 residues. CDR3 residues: CASASWDYRDNEQFF. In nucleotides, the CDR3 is TGCGCCAGCGCGTCGTGGGACTATCGGGACAATGAGCAGTTCTTC.

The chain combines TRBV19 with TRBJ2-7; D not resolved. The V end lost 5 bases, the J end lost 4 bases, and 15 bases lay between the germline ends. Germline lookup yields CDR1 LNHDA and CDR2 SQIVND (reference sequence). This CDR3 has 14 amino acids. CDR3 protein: CASSGGRVPYEQYF. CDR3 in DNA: TGTGCCAGTAGTGGTGGCCGGGTACCTTACGAGCAGTACTTC. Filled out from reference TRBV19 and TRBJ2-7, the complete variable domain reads DGGITQSPKYLFRKEGQNVTLSCEQNLNHDAMYWYRQDPGQGLRLIYYSQIVNDFQKGDIAEGYSVSREKKESFPLTVTSAQKNPTAFYLCASSGGRVPYEQYFGPGTRLTVT.

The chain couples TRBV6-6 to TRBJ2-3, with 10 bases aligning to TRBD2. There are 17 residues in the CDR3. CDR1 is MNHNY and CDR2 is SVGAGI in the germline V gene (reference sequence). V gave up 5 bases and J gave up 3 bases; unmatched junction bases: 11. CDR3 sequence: CASSLRSSGGRTDTQYF. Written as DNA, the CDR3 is TGTGCCAGCAGTCTCCGTTCTAGCGGGGGAAGGACAGATACGCAGTATTTT.

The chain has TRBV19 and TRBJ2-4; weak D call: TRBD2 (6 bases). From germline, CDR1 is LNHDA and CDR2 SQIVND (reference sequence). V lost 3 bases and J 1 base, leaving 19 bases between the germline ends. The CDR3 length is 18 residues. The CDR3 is CASSMEAGRLFAKNIQYF. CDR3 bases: TGTGCCAGTAGTATGGAGGCAGGGAGGCTGTTCGCCAAAAACATTCAGTACTTC.

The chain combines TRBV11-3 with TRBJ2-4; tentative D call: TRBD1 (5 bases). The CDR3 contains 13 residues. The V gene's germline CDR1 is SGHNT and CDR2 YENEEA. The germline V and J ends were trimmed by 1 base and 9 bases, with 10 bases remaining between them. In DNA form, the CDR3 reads TGTGCCAGCAGCTTAGCGCAGGGCGGCATTCAGTACTTC. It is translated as CASSLAQGGIQYF. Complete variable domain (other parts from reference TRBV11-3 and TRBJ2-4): EAGVVQSPRYKIIEKKQPVAFWCNPISGHNTLYWYLQNLGQGPELLIRYENEEAVDDSQLPKDRFSAERLKGVDSTLKIQPAELGDSAVYLCASSLAQGGIQYFGAGTRLSVL.

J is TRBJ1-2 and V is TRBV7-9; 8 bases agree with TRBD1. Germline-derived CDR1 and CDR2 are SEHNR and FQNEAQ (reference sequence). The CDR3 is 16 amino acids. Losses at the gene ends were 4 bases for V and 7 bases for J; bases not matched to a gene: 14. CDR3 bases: TGTGCCAGCAGCTCGGACAGGGACCGGCGTTTGTTTGGCTACACCTTC. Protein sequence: CASSSDRDRRLFGYTF.

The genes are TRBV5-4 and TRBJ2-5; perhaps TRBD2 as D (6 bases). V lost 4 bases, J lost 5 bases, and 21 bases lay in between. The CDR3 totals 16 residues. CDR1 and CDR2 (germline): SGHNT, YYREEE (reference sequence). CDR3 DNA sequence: TGTGCCAGCAGCACCCCGGGTGGAGGGGTGGGGGAGACCCAGTACTTC. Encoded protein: CASSTPGGGVGETQYF. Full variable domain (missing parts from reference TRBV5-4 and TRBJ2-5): ETGVTQSPTHLIKTRGQQVTLRCSSQSGHNTVSWYQQALGQGPQFIFQYYREEENGRGNFPPRFSGLQFPNYSSELNVNALELDDSALYLCASSTPGGGVGETQYFGPGTRLLVL.

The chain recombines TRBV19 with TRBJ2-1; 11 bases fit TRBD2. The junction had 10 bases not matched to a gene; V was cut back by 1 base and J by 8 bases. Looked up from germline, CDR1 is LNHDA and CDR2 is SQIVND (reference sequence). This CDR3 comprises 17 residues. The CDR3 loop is CASSIGSGGTSGHEQFF. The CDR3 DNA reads TGTGCCAGTAGTATAGGGTCTGGCGGGACTAGCGGACATGAGCAGTTCTTC.